This entry lists 14 T cell receptor beta chains sequenced from one sample in a study of blood T cell repertoires in COVID-19. Clones were read by immunoSEQ multiplex PCR, and TCRdb kept only the in-frame ones, dropping some. Among 65,000 to 70,000 clones listed, around 86% were seen once. The sequenced material came from peripheral blood. Receptors originate from a woman aged 60-75 years with acute or convalescent COVID-19.

The CDR3 reads CASSLERQGYGYTF. The CDR3 DNA reads as TGTGCCAGCAGCTTAGAGAGACAGGGTTATGGCTACACCTTC. The chain couples TRBV7-2 to TRBJ1-2; 7 nucleotides line up with TRBD1. Germline V gives CDR1 SGHTA, CDR2 FQGNSA. The CDR3 has 14 amino acids. The V and J ends lost 1 base and 5 bases, in that order; junction bases with no gene match: 4.

The J gene is TRBJ2-1, the V gene TRBV14; D unresolved. The CDR3 length is 15 residues. The germline V gene has CDR1 SGHDN and CDR2 FVKESK. Trimming took off 2 bases at V and 2 bases at J, with 10 bases between the two ends. The CDR3 sequence is CASSQLSSPYNEQFF. The CDR3 bases are TGTGCCAGCAGCCAACTGTCCTCTCCCTACAATGAGCAGTTCTTC.

CDR3 bases: TGCAGCGTTGAAAAGGGCCAGGGTTCCTACGAGCAGTACTTC. Protein product: CSVEKGQGSYEQYF. The chain recombines TRBV29-1 with TRBJ2-7; maybe TRBD1 (5 bases). The germline V gene has CDR1 SQVTM and CDR2 ANQGSEA. Trimming left V 2 bases short and J 1 base short, with 12 bases between. The CDR3 contains 14 residues.

The chain joins TRBV12-3 or TRBV12-4 to TRBJ1-2; 8 positions agree with TRBD1. This CDR3 has 13 residues. J was trimmed by 2 bases and V by 7 bases; bases with no gene match: 3. The DNA of the CDR3 is TGTGCCAGCACCAGGACAGGGAACTATGGCTACACCTTC. Residues: CASTRTGNYGYTF.

This chain links TRBV11-2 with TRBJ1-1, with D tentatively TRBD1 (6 bases). This CDR3 comprises 13 residues. Trimming pared 6 bases from V and 3 bases from J, leaving 11 bases between. From germline, CDR1 is SGHAT and CDR2 FQNNGV. This CDR3 reads CASRIQGYTEAFF. CDR3 DNA: TGTGCCAGCAGAATACAGGGATACACTGAAGCTTTCTTT.

This sequence joins TRBV15 and TRBJ1-2; tentative D call: TRBD1 (6 bases). The V gene lost 3 bases and the J gene lost 4 bases, with 12 bases spanning the gap. CDR3 length equals 14 residues. Germline values: CDR1 LNHNV, CDR2 YYDKDF (reference sequence). Written as DNA, the CDR3 is TGTGCCACCAGCAGCCTGACAGGCCCCTATGGCTACACCTTC. Its protein is CATSSLTGPYGYTF.

V and J are TRBV6-1 and TRBJ1-2; D is unclear. In germline, CDR1 is MNHNS, CDR2 SASEGT. This CDR3 spans 17 amino acids. Deletions cut 4 bases from V and 4 bases from J, with 22 bases between. CDR3 sequence reads: CASSGPWRQNAGYGYTF. The CDR3, as DNA: TGTGCCAGCAGTGGACCCTGGCGGCAGAATGCGGGCTATGGCTACACCTTC.

The chain uses TRBV7-8 and TRBJ2-1, with D possibly being TRBD1 (6 bases). CDR3 length equals 15 residues. Trimming stripped 5 bases from V and 3 bases from J, with 14 bases between. Germline values: CDR1 SGHVS, CDR2 FQNEAQ. The CDR3 nucleotides read TGTGCCAGCAGCCCACAGAGGGGGAACTACAATGAGCAGTTCTTC. This codes for CASSPQRGNYNEQFF.

V gene TRBV7-2 combines with J gene TRBJ1-4; D is uncertain. V lost 1 base and J 8 bases, leaving 8 bases between the germline ends. The CDR3 runs 13 residues. CDR1 is SGHTA and CDR2 is FQGNSA in the germline V gene. DNA for the CDR3: TGTGCCAGCAGCTTAGTTCCGGGGGAAAAACTGTTTTTT. It translates to CASSLVPGEKLFF.

V gene TRBV10-1 combines with J gene TRBJ2-7, with TRBD1 matching over 8 bases. Trimming cost V 7 bases and J 3 bases; bases outside gene matches: 11. The CDR3 runs 15 residues. CDR1 is WNHNN and CDR2 is SYGVQD in the germline V gene (reference sequence). The CDR3 coding sequence is TGCGCCAGCACTTTTTTGGACAGGGTGGACTACGAGCAGTACTTC. Amino acid sequence: CASTFLDRVDYEQYF.

This rearrangement joins TRBV24-1 to TRBJ2-1, with TRBD1 as a possible D gene (8 bases). CDR1 and CDR2 (germline): KGHDR, SFDVKD. V was pared by 9 bases and J by 2 bases, with 13 bases between. The CDR3 has 14 residues. The CDR3 nucleotides are TGTGCCACCGACACAGGGGGGGCCTACAATGAGCAGTTCTTC. It codes for CATDTGGAYNEQFF.

The chain has TRBV30 and TRBJ1-2; unclear D gene. The germline V gene has CDR1 GTSNPN and CDR2 SVGIG (reference sequence). The CDR3 has 12 amino acids. Between the trimmed V and J ends, which lost 3 bases and 5 bases, there was a span of 10 bases. CDR3: CAWSPDFYGYTF. In nucleotides, the CDR3 is TGTGCCTGGAGCCCTGACTTTTATGGCTACACCTTC.

The chain is built from TRBV12-3 or TRBV12-4 and TRBJ1-6; D gene unclear. V dropped 8 bases and J dropped 11 bases, with 10 bases sitting between them. CDR3 length: 11 amino acids. CDR3 bases: TGTGCCAGCGCCGCAGGCACACCCCTCCACTTT. Protein product: CASAAGTPLHF.

With respect to this clone: Other DNA sequences within the sample encode an identical CDR3. The rearrangement uses TRBV30 and TRBJ1-5; D possibly corresponds to TRBD1 (5 bases). This CDR3 spans 13 amino acids. Trimming removed 0 bases from V and 2 bases from J, with 5 bases in between. The germline V gene has CDR1 GTSNPN and CDR2 SVGIG (reference sequence). DNA for the CDR3: TGTGCCTGGAGTGTACAGGGCAATCAGCCCCAGCATTTT. Amino acids: CAWSVQGNQPQHF. The whole variable domain, filled in from reference TRBV30 and TRBJ1-5, reads SQTIHQWPATLVQPVGSPLSLECTVEGTSNPNLYWYRQAAGRGLQLLFYSVGIGQISSEVPQNLSASRPQDRQFILSSKKLLLSDSGFYLCAWSVQGNQPQHFGDGTRLSIL.